A selection of T cell receptor beta chains follows, all from one sample in a study of metastatic and nonmetastatic thyroid tumors. TCRdb re-called clones from the PCR reads using MiXCR. Of 91,000 or so clones in the sample, 10% to 15% were seen once. What was sequenced was blood. These receptors all come from a female donor with papillary thyroid cancer or a benign thyroid nodule (not recorded which). Some clones in this sample may be carry-over from other donors' samples. Each CDR3 is given with its conserved first and last residue. The D gene is left open where the match is weak. Some rows have no size entry. The others give once, few or many, or a class for an expanded clone.

>TRBJ2-3|many|14|TRBV18|-
CASSQPGRTDTQYF
TGTGCCAGCTCACAGCCGGGACGCACAGATACGCAGTATTTT
>TRBJ2-1|-|20|TRBV10-3|TRBD2
CATAGGAGTSGRTVRDEQFF
TGTGCCACCGCCGGGGGGGCCGGGACTAGCGGGAGGACCGTCCGTGATGAGCAGTTCTTC
>TRBJ1-5|many|17|TRBV24-1|-
CATHPDAGAASNQPQHF
TGTGCCACCCACCCCGACGCTGGGGCAGCGTCCAATCAGCCCCAGCATTTT
>TRBJ1-2|many|13|TRBV5-1|-
CASTPDSGYGYTF
TGCGCCAGCACCCCTGACAGCGGCTATGGCTACACCTTC
>TRBJ1-4|many|13|TRBV30|-
CAWREGVGEKLFF
TGTGCCTGGAGGGAGGGCGTGGGTGAAAAACTGTTTTTT
>TRBJ1-5|few|19|TRBV28|-
CASRMIPGTYTYSNQPQHF
TGTGCCAGCAGAATGATCCCCGGGACATACACTTATAGCAATCAGCCCCAGCATTTT
>TRBJ2-5|many|15|TRBV30|TRBD1
CAWSGAGGSHGTQYF
TGTGCCTGGAGTGGAGCAGGGGGCAGCCATGGGACCCAGTACTTC
>TRBJ2-3|many|13|TRBV6-1|TRBD1
CATDRGRADTQYF
TGTGCCACCGACAGGGGGCGTGCGGATACGCAGTATTTT
>TRBJ2-7|-|15|TRBV28|-
CASSPPPVSSYEQYF
TGTGCCAGCAGCCCACCCCCGGTGAGCTCCTACGAGCAGTACTTC
>TRBJ2-1|many|15|TRBV4-2|TRBD2
CASSQDGLAVNEQFF
TGTGCCAGCAGCCAAGATGGGCTAGCGGTTAATGAGCAGTTCTTC
>TRBJ1-2|many|14|TRBV7-3|TRBD1
CASSLSGGGGGYTF
TGTGCCAGCAGCTTATCAGGGGGCGGTGGTGGCTACACCTTC
>TRBJ2-5|-|14|TRBV7-2|TRBD1
CASSQTGLRETQYF
TGTGCCAGCAGCCAGACAGGGCTCAGAGAGACCCAGTACTTC
>TRBJ2-1|many|17|TRBV20-1|TRBD2
CRGTSGRAPYSYNEQFF
TGCAGGGGGACTAGCGGGAGGGCCCCCTACTCCTACAATGAGCAGTTCTTC
>TRBJ1-5|many|16|TRBV5-8|TRBD1
CASSSLLRGGNQPQHF
TGTGCCAGCAGCTCCCTTCTCAGGGGGGGCAATCAGCCCCAGCATTTT
>TRBJ2-3|many|13|TRBV20-1|-
CSARGQLTDTQYF
TGCAGTGCTAGAGGACAGCTCACAGATACGCAGTATTTT
>TRBJ1-4|many|12|TRBV19|-
CASSIGTEKLFF
TGTGCCAGTAGTATAGGAACGGAAAAACTGTTTTTT
>TRBJ2-7|many|17|TRBV28|TRBD2
CASSWDPGGVGGYEQYF
TGTGCCAGCAGTTGGGATCCGGGGGGGGTCGGGGGCTACGAGCAGTACTTC
>TRBJ1-4|many|13|TRBV2|-
CASIGATNEKLFF
TGTGCCAGCATTGGTGCAACTAATGAAAAACTGTTTTTT
>TRBJ2-1|-|15|TRBV20-1|-
CSARDDCRHEWEQFF
TGCAGTGCTAGGGATGATTGTAGGCATGAATGGGAGCAGTTCTTC